Described below is a single T cell receptor (beta chain) sequence and its context. Germline CDR1 reads SEHNR; CDR2 reads FQNEAQ (reference sequence). The CDR3 runs 15 residues. V was shortened by 5 bases and J by 2 bases, with 15 bases between the two germline ends. The data were obtained in a study of blood T cell repertoires in COVID-19. Across the study: PBMCs, B-cell-depleted T cells, or T cells were the source of the cDNA or gDNA that made up the material.

In the original processing: Quantification of nucleated cells was approximated via reference gene primer amplification. TCRdb's copy holds only in-frame clones and misses some; the assay was immunoSEQ multiplex PCR. V, J and clone size are taken as reported in that table, and D and trimming were inferred from the DNA itself. The data show more than 250,000 clones, roughly nine tenths seen once. Material for sequencing was peripheral blood. The chain couples TRBV7-9 to TRBJ2-5; TRBD2 is a possible D gene (7 bases). The receptor was isolated from a man between 18 and 35 years old who had recovered from COVID-19. CDR3 DNA sequence: TGTGCCAGCAGCCGGACTAGGGGGGAACAAGAGACCCAGTACTTC. Its protein is CASSRTRGEQETQYF. The complete variable domain, with remaining parts taken from reference TRBV7-9 and TRBJ2-5, reads DTGVSQNPRHKITKRGQNVTFRCDPISEHNRLYWYRQTLGQGPEFLTYFQNEAQLEKSRLLSDRFSAERPKGSFSTLEIQRTEQGDSAMYLCASSRTRGEQETQYFGPGTRLLVL.